This T cell receptor beta chain was documented in a study of monozygotic twins with inflammatory bowel disease. From its re-call of the 5' RACE reads, TCRdb lists each CDR3 protein once, without DNA. This table lists fewer than 550,000 distinct CDR3 sequences. The germline gives CDR1 ENHRY, CDR2 SYGVKD. CDR3 length: 13 amino acids. Sequenced: blood. The chain has TRBV10-3 and TRBJ2-7. The clonotype was recovered from a human donor with ulcerative colitis or Crohn's disease, or a healthy co-twin of an affected twin (not recorded which). The CDR3 spells CAIFDEFFNEQYF.